This T cell receptor beta chain was obtained from a study of siplizumab effects on memory and regulatory T cells. Study-wide points: Mean Treg-derived proportions of mappable alloreactive CD4+ clones were roughly 70% for siplizumab and 25% to 30% for controls. About 75-95% of proliferating CD4+ or CD8+ clones had no assignable naive or memory phenotype.

Trimming took 5 bases from V and 2 from J; bases not matched to a gene: 10. The CDR3 runs to 18 residues. Germline V gene sequence: CDR1 SGHVS, CDR2 FNYEAQ. Profiled with immunoSEQ multiplex PCR; TCRdb holds only in-frame clones, not every one. The data show fewer than 15,000 clones, around 41% seen once. Cells of the mixed lymphocyte reaction were cocultured at 37 degrees C for roughly six days. Note on this clone: Its antigen is still unknown.

The TCR comes from a human donor in good health; the cells came from an allogeneic mixed lymphocyte reaction. Some clones in this sample may be carry-over from other donors' samples. The gene calls are TRBV7-6 and TRBJ2-7; 15 bases agree with TRBD2. The material sequenced was CFSE-low (dividing) CD4+ T cells sorted from an allogeneic mixed lymphocyte reaction. The chain's CDR3 is CASSQGLAGGPLTYEQYF. CDR3 nucleotides: TGTGCCAGCAGCCAAGGACTAGCGGGAGGGCCGCTAACCTACGAGCAGTACTTC.